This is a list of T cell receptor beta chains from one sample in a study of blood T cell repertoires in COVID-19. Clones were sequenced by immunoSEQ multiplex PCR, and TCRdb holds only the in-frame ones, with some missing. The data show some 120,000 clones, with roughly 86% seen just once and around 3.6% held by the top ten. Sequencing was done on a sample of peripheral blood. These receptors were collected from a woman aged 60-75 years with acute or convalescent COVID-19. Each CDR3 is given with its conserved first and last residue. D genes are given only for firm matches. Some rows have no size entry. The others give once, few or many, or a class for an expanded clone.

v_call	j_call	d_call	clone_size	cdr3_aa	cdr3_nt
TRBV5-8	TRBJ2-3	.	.	CASSLSSPVGDTQYF	TGTGCCAGCAGCTTGTCGTCTCCGGTCGGGGATACGCAGTATTTT
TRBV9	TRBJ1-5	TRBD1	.	CASSMTGGNQPQHF	TGTGCCAGCAGCATGACAGGGGGGAATCAGCCCCAGCATTTT
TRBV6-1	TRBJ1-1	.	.	CASSELPQRTFF	TGTGCCAGCAGTGAATTGCCCCAGCGGACTTTCTTT
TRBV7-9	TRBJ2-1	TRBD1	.	CASSLASGTGGNEQFF	TGTGCCAGCAGCTTAGCATCGGGGACAGGTGGGAATGAGCAGTTCTTC
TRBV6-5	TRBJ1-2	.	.	CASSYSSGLGGYTF	TGTGCCAGCAGTTACTCGAGCGGGCTTGGGGGCTACACCTTC
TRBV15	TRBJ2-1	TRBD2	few	CATSSWTSGSSNEQFF	TGTGCCACCAGCAGCTGGACTAGCGGGAGTAGCAATGAGCAGTTCTTC
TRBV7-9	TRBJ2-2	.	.	CASSSPLPGGELFF	TGTGCCAGCAGCTCGCCACTGCCGGGCGGGGAGCTGTTTTTT
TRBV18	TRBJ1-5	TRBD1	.	CASSITGQGAHPRPQHF	TGTGCCAGCTCAATAACGGGACAGGGGGCCCACCCAAGGCCCCAGCATTTT
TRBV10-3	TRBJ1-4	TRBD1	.	CAISQGQGNEKLFF	TGTGCCATCAGTCAGGGACAGGGTAATGAAAAACTGTTTTTT
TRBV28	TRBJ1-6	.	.	CASSSTLSTLHF	TGTGCCAGCAGTTCGACTCTAAGTACCCTCCACTTT
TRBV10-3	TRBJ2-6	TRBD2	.	CAIRGGPVGSGANVLTF	TGTGCCATCAGGGGAGGGCCGGTAGGCTCTGGGGCCAACGTCCTGACTTTC
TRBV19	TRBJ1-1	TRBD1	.	CASSKGWTGGDTEAFF	TGTGCCAGTAGTAAGGGATGGACAGGGGGAGACACTGAAGCTTTCTTT
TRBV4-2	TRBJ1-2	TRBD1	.	CASSQTGNNYGYTF	TGTGCCAGCAGCCAGACAGGGAATAACTATGGCTACACCTTC
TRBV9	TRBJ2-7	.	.	CASSVGTVGAGEQYF	TGTGCCAGCAGCGTAGGGACAGTGGGGGCGGGCGAGCAGTACTTC
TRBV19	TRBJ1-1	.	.	CASTMNTEAFF	TGTGCCAGTACAATGAACACTGAAGCTTTCTTT
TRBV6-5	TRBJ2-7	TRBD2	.	CASSLASGGPYEQYF	TGTGCCAGCAGTTTGGCTAGCGGAGGCCCGTACGAGCAGTACTTC
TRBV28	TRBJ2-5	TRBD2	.	CASSGEFGSGGETQYF	TGTGCCAGCAGCGGGGAATTTGGTAGCGGGGGGGAGACCCAGTACTTC
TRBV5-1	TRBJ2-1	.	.	CASSLGAAIGEQFF	TGCGCCAGCAGCTTGGGAGCAGCGATCGGTGAGCAGTTCTTC